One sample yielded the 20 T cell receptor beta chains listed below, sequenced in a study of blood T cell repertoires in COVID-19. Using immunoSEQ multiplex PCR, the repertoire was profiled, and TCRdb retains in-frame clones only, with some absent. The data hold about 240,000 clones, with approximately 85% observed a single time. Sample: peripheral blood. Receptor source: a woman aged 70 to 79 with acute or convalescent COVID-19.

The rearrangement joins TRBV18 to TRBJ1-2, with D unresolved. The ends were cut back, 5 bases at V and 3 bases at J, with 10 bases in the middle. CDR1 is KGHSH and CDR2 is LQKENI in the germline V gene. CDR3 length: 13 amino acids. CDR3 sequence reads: CASSGPLDYGYTF. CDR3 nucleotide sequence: TGTGCCAGCTCAGGGCCGCTGGACTATGGCTACACCTTC.

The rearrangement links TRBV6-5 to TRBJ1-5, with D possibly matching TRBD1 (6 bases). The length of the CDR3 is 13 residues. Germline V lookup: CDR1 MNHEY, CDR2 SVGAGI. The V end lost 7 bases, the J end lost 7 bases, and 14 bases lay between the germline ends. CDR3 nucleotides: TGTGCCAGCAACCGACAGGCATCCCAGCCCCAGCATTTT. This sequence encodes CASNRQASQPQHF.

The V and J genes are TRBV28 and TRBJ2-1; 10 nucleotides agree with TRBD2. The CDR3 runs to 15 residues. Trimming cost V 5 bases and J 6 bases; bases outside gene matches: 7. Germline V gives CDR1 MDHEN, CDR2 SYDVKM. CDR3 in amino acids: CASSKSGGVGNEQFF. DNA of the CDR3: TGTGCCAGCAGTAAGAGCGGGGGGGTAGGCAATGAGCAGTTCTTC.

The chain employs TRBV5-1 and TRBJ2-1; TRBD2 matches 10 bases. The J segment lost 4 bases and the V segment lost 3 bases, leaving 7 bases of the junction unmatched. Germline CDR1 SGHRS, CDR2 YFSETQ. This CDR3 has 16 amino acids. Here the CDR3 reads CASSSPSGGAYNEQFF. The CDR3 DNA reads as TGCGCCAGCAGCTCACCCAGCGGGGGGGCTTACAATGAGCAGTTCTTC.

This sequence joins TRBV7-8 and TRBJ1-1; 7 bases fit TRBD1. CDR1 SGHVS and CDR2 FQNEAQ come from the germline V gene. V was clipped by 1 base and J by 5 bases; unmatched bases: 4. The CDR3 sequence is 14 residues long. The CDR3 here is CASSLGGGRTEAFF. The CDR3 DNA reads TGTGCCAGCAGCTTAGGAGGGGGCCGGACTGAAGCTTTCTTT.

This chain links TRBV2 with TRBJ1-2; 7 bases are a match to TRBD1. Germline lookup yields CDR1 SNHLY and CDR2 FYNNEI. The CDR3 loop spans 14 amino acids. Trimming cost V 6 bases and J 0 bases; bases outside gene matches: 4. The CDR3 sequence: CASSRDRANYGYTF. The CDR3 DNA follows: TGTGCCAGCAGCCGGGACAGAGCTAACTATGGCTACACCTTC.

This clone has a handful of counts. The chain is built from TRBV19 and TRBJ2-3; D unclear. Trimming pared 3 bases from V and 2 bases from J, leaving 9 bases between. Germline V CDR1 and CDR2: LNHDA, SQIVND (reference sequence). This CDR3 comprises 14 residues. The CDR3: CASSISLNTDTQYF. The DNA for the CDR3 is TGTGCCAGTAGTATTAGTCTAAACACAGATACGCAGTATTTT.

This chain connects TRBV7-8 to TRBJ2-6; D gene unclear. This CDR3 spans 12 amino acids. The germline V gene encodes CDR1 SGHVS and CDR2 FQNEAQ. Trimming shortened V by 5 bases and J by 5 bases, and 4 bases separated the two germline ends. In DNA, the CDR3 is TGTGCCAGCAGCCCCAGGGCCAACGTCCTGACTTTC. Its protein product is CASSPRANVLTF.

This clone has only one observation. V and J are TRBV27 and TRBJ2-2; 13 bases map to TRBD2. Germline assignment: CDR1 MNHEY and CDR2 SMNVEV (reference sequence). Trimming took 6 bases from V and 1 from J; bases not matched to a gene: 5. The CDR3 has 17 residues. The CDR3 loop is CASSRLAGGQNTGELFF. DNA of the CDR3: TGTGCCAGCAGCCGACTAGCGGGGGGCCAGAACACCGGGGAGCTGTTTTTT.

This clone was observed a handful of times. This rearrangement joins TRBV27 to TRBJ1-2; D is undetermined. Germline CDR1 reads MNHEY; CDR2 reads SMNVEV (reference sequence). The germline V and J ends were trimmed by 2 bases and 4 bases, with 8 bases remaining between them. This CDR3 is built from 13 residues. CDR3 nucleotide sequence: TGTGCCAGCAGTTTACGGCGAGGCTATGGCTACACCTTC. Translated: CASSLRRGYGYTF.

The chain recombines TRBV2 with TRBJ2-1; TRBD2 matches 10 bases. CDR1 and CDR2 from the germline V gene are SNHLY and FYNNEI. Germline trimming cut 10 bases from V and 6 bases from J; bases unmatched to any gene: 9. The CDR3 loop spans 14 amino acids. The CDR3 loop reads CATNLAGVGNEQFF. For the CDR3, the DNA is TGTGCCACCAACCTAGCGGGGGTCGGCAATGAGCAGTTCTTC.

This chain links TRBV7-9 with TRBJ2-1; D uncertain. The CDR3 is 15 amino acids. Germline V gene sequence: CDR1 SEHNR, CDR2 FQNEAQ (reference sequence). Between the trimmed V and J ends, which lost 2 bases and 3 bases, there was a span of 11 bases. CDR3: CASSLSQAGYNEQFF. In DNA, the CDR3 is TGTGCCAGCAGCTTATCTCAGGCAGGCTACAATGAGCAGTTCTTC. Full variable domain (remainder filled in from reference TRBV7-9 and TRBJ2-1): DTGVSQNPRHKITKRGQNVTFRCDPISEHNRLYWYRQTLGQGPEFLTYFQNEAQLEKSRLLSDRFSAERPKGSFSTLEIQRTEQGDSAMYLCASSLSQAGYNEQFFGPGTRLTVL.

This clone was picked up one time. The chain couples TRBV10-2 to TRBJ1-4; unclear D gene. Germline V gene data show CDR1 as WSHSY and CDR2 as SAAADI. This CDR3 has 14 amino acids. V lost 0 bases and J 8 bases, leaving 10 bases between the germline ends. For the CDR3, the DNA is TGCGCCAGCAGTGAGTCGCCCGGGAGAGAAAAACTGTTTTTT. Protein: CASSESPGREKLFF.

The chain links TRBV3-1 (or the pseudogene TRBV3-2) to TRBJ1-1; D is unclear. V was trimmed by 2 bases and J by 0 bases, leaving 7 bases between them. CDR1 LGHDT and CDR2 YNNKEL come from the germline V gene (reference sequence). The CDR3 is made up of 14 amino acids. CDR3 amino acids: CASSQMEMNTEAFF. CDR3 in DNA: TGTGCCAGCAGCCAAATGGAGATGAACACTGAAGCTTTCTTT.

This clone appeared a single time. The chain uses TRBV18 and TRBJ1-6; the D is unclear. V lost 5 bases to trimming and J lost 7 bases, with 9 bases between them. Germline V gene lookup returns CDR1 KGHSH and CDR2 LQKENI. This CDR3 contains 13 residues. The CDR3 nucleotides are TGTGCCAGCTCAGGGCAGAACAATTCACCCCTCCACTTT. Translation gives CASSGQNNSPLHF.

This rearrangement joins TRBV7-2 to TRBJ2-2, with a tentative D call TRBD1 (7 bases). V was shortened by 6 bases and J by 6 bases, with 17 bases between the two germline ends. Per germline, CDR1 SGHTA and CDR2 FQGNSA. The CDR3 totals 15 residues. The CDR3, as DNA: TGTGCCAGCAGTAGGGCAGGGGGGAAATCCGGGGAGCTGTTTTTT. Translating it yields CASSRAGGKSGELFF.

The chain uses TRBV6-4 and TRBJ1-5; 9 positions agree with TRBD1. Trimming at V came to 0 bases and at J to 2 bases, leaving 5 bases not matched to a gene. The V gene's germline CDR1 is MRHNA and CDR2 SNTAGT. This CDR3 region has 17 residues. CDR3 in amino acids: CASSDSRRTGGNQPQHF. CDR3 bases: TGTGCCAGCAGTGACTCGAGAAGGACAGGGGGCAATCAGCCCCAGCATTTT.

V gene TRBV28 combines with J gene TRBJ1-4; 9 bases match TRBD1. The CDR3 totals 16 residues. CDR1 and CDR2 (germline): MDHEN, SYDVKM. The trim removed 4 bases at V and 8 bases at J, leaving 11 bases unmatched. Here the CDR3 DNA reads TGTGCCAGCAGTTCACCGGGACAGGGAGGAGAAGAAAAACTGTTTTTT. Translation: CASSSPGQGGEEKLFF.

Here the CDR3 DNA reads TGTGCCAGCAGTGGGCAGGGGGCGAGAACTGAAGCTTTCTTT. This translates into CASSGQGARTEAFF. This chain joins TRBV7-2 and TRBJ1-1, with TRBD1 matching over 8 bases. With V trimmed by 6 bases and J by 5 bases, 8 bases remained unmatched. CDR1 and CDR2 from the germline V gene are SGHTA and FQGNSA. The CDR3 loop spans 14 amino acids.

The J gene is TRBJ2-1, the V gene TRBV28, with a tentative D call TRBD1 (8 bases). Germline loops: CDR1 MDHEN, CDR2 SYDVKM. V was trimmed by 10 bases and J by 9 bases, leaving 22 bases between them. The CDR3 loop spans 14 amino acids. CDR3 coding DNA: TGTGCCACCATTCGGGGGGCAGGGGGCGGTGAGCAGTTCTTC. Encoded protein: CATIRGAGGGEQFF.